This TCR beta chain came from a study of response to subunit inactivated influenza vaccine. General study results and limits: It was suggested by the authors that few new T cells are recruited by each seasonal influenza vaccination.

TCRdb re-called the RT-PCR reads with MiXCR, one entry per CDR3 protein. The sample lists about 540,000 distinct CDR3 sequences; around 15% were seen once. A note on this clonotype: Its target is not known.

This CDR3 has 15 amino acids. Per the germline V gene, CDR1 is SGHTA and CDR2 is FQGNSA. Trimming removed 2 bases at V and 0 bases at J, with 10 bases between. Sample: PBMCs from blood, taken approximately 13 days after vaccination. This clonotype originated in a man aged 50 to 60 who received an inactivated influenza vaccine. The chain links TRBV7-2 to TRBJ1-2; D possibly corresponds to TRBD1 (6 bases). The chain's CDR3 is CASSLNRATNYGYTF. The CDR3 nucleotides read TGTGCCAGCAGCTTAAACAGGGCCACTAACTATGGCTACACCTTC.